Shown below are 26 T cell receptor beta chains from a single sample sequenced in a study of blood T cell repertoires in COVID-19. This table comes from immunoSEQ multiplex PCR, and its TCRdb copy is limited to in-frame clones, with some not included. The profile shows over 85,000 clones, about 86% of them singletons. Source material: peripheral blood. These receptors were collected from a woman between 70 and 85 years old with acute or convalescent COVID-19.

CDR3 DNA: TGTGCCAGTACTGATCCCCTACAACGGCAGGGGACAGATACGCAGTATTTT. Translated: CASTDPLQRQGTDTQYF. V is TRBV19 and J is TRBJ2-3; perhaps TRBD1 as D (6 bases). V lost 7 bases to trimming and J lost 3 bases, with 23 bases between them. The germline CDR1 and CDR2 sequences are LNHDA and SQIVND (reference sequence). The CDR3 length is 17 residues. The full variable domain, in which reference TRBV19 and TRBJ2-3 provide the parts outside the CDR3, is DGGITQSPKYLFRKEGQNVTLSCEQNLNHDAMYWYRQDPGQGLRLIYYSQIVNDFQKGDIAEGYSVSREKKESFPLTVTSAQKNPTAFYLCASTDPLQRQGTDTQYFGPGTRLTVL.

The chain recombines TRBV13 with TRBJ2-7; TRBD1 matches 12 bases. Germline assignment: CDR1 PRHDT and CDR2 FYEKMQ (reference sequence). V dropped 5 bases and J dropped 4; count of bases not matched to a gene: 6. CDR3 size: 15 residues. CDR3: CASSRGTGGDYEQYF. The CDR3 DNA is TGTGCCAGCAGCAGAGGGACAGGGGGCGATTACGAGCAGTACTTC.

This chain joins TRBV29-1 and TRBJ2-2, with a weak D call TRBD1 (6 bases). Looked up from germline, CDR1 is SQVTM and CDR2 is ANQGSEA. The CDR3 is made up of 12 amino acids. V gave up 8 bases and J gave up 4 bases, with 11 bases separating them. In DNA form, the CDR3 reads TGCAGCACCACACAGGGCACCGGGGAGCTGTTTTTT. It encodes CSTTQGTGELFF.

The chain employs TRBV27 and TRBJ1-5, with 7 positions matching TRBD1. Germline assignment: CDR1 MNHEY and CDR2 SMNVEV (reference sequence). Unmatched junction bases numbered 8, after V lost 5 bases and J lost 4 bases. The CDR3 length is 15 residues. The CDR3 nucleotides are TGTGCCAGCAGTCGTCGGGACAGAGGGAATCAGCCCCAGCATTTT. It translates to CASSRRDRGNQPQHF.

The V and J genes are TRBV19 and TRBJ2-3, with TRBD1 as a possible D gene (6 bases). The CDR3 extends over 15 amino acids. CDR1 is LNHDA, CDR2 SQIVND, per germline (reference sequence). Trimming took 4 bases from V and 3 from J, leaving 14 bases between them. CDR3 protein: CASSRGQPGTDTQYF. DNA for the CDR3: TGTGCCAGTAGTAGAGGACAGCCCGGGACAGATACGCAGTATTTT.

The chain recombines TRBV10-3 with TRBJ2-1; D ambiguous. The CDR3 runs 12 residues. Germline V gene lookup returns CDR1 ENHRY and CDR2 SYGVKD. Trimming stripped 7 bases from V and 5 bases from J, with 9 bases between. The CDR3 is CAIKRSDNEQFF. CDR3 DNA sequence: TGTGCCATCAAGAGGAGTGACAATGAGCAGTTCTTC.

This chain links TRBV27 with TRBJ2-3; no definite D call. CDR3 length: 16 residues. V gave up 5 bases and J gave up 3 bases, with 18 bases separating them. Germline assignment: CDR1 MNHEY and CDR2 SMNVEV (reference sequence). The DNA for the CDR3 is TGTGCCAGCAGTCCTACTCTACCTGAGAGGACAGATACGCAGTATTTT. This codes for CASSPTLPERTDTQYF.

Only one count was recorded for this clone. The CDR3 sequence is CASSQRRPFFSGANVLTF. In nucleotides, the CDR3 is TGTGCCAGCAGCCAAAGGAGGCCTTTTTTCTCTGGGGCCAACGTCCTGACTTTC. This chain uses TRBV14 with TRBJ2-6, with D maybe TRBD2 (5 bases). CDR1 is SGHDN and CDR2 is FVKESK in the germline V gene. The CDR3 spans 18 residues. The ends were cut back, 2 bases at V and 0 bases at J, with 14 bases in the middle.

The genes are TRBV6-5 and TRBJ2-7; 14 bases fit TRBD2. CDR3 length: 15 residues. Unmatched junction bases numbered 5, after V lost 8 bases and J lost 2 bases. The germline V gene encodes CDR1 MNHEY and CDR2 SVGAGI. The CDR3 DNA follows: TGTGCCAGCTCCGAGGGACTAGCGGGAGCCTACGAGCAGTACTTC. As protein: CASSEGLAGAYEQYF.

This clone was counted once. The chain uses TRBV19 and TRBJ1-6; 7 bases match TRBD1. Losses at the gene ends were 7 bases for V and 3 bases for J; bases not matched to a gene: 9. Germline V lookup: CDR1 LNHDA, CDR2 SQIVND (reference sequence). This CDR3 contains 16 residues. Written as DNA, the CDR3 is TGTGCCAGTATGCGAACAGGGGTGGACTATAATTCACCCCTCCACTTT. Its translation: CASMRTGVDYNSPLHF. Full variable domain (rest looked up from reference TRBV19 and TRBJ1-6): DGGITQSPKYLFRKEGQNVTLSCEQNLNHDAMYWYRQDPGQGLRLIYYSQIVNDFQKGDIAEGYSVSREKKESFPLTVTSAQKNPTAFYLCASMRTGVDYNSPLHFGNGTRLTVT.

The genes are TRBV6-5 and TRBJ2-1, with 8 nucleotides matching TRBD2. CDR3 size: 15 residues. Germline V CDR1 and CDR2: MNHEY, SVGAGI. Losses at the gene ends were 2 bases for V and 4 bases for J; bases not matched to a gene: 4. This CDR3 reads CASSYGVAGYNEQFF. The CDR3 coding sequence is TGTGCCAGCAGTTACGGGGTAGCGGGGTACAATGAGCAGTTCTTC.

The rearrangement uses TRBV7-3 and TRBJ2-3, with 9 bases aligning to TRBD2. V gave up 4 bases and J gave up 4 bases; unmatched junction bases: 3. There are 14 residues in the CDR3. Germline assignment: CDR1 SGHTA and CDR2 FQGTGA. CDR3 coding DNA: TGTGCCAGCAGCTCTAGCGGGACCCCAGATACGCAGTATTTT. This encodes CASSSSGTPDTQYF.

The chain links TRBV24-1 to TRBJ1-2; 7 nucleotides align to TRBD1. The ends lost 3 bases at V and 0 bases at J; junction bases unmatched: 3. The CDR3 consists of 15 residues. Germline V gives CDR1 KGHDR, CDR2 SFDVKD. As DNA, the CDR3 is TGTGCCACCAGTGATCCCGGACAGGCTAACTATGGCTACACCTTC. Translation: CATSDPGQANYGYTF.

The chain links TRBV29-1 to TRBJ2-5, with D tentatively TRBD1 (5 bases). Germline loops: CDR1 SQVTM, CDR2 ANQGSEA. This CDR3 has 14 residues. Trimming shortened V by 6 bases and J by 2 bases, and 16 bases separated the two germline ends. The CDR3 reads CSVGPWTYQETQYF. The CDR3 region has the DNA TGCAGCGTGGGGCCTTGGACATATCAAGAGACCCAGTACTTC. The full variable domain, with the rest looked up from reference TRBV29-1 and TRBJ2-5, is SAVISQKPSRDICQRGTSLTIQCQVDSQVTMMFWYRQQPGQSLTLIATANQGSEATYESGFVIDKFPISRPNLTFSTLTVSNMSPEDSSIYLCSVGPWTYQETQYFGPGTRLLVL.

This chain links TRBV7-8 with TRBJ2-5, with TRBD2 matching 8 bases. The germline V gene has CDR1 SGHVS and CDR2 FQNEAQ. The CDR3 contains 14 residues. V lost 4 bases to trimming and J lost 3 bases; unmatched junction nucleotides: 4. As DNA, the CDR3 is TGTGCCAGCAGCTCACTAGCGGTAGAAGAGACCCAGTACTTC. It codes for CASSSLAVEETQYF.

The chain employs TRBV6-1 and TRBJ1-2; D not certain. CDR1 and CDR2 from the germline V gene are MNHNS and SASEGT. V shed 2 bases and J shed 4 bases, with 11 bases lying between them. The CDR3 consists of 14 residues. The CDR3 protein is CASSEHGEIYGYTF. In DNA, the CDR3 is TGTGCCAGCAGTGAACACGGGGAAATCTATGGCTACACCTTC.

The chain uses TRBV7-2 and TRBJ2-7, with a possible D match to TRBD2 (6 bases). CDR1 and CDR2 (germline): SGHTA, FQGNSA. There are 13 residues in the CDR3. With 3 bases removed from V and 4 bases from J, the gap between germline ends came to 10 bases. CDR3 sequence (DNA): TGTGCCAGCAGCTTGGCGGGACGGTACGAGCAGTACTTC. This codes for CASSLAGRYEQYF.

The chain is built from TRBV6-5 and TRBJ2-7; the D is unclear. Germline CDR1 reads MNHEY; CDR2 reads SVGAGI. This CDR3 has 15 residues. Trimming took off 8 bases at V and 0 bases at J, with 17 bases between the two ends. This CDR3 reads CASARVGTYSYEQYF. As DNA, the CDR3 is TGTGCCAGCGCACGGGTCGGCACTTACTCCTACGAGCAGTACTTC.

CDR3 sequence: CASRWDTRAGNTGELFF. The CDR3 nucleotides read TGTGCCAGCCGCTGGGACACCCGGGCGGGGAACACCGGGGAGCTGTTTTTT. This chain joins TRBV2 and TRBJ2-2; possibly TRBD1 for D (6 bases). The ends were cut back, 8 bases at V and 1 base at J, with 20 bases in the middle. The CDR3 is 17 amino acids. Germline V gene sequence: CDR1 SNHLY, CDR2 FYNNEI.

V usage is TRBV27 and J usage is TRBJ1-1, with D perhaps matching TRBD1 (6 bases). With 5 bases removed from V and 2 bases from J, the gap between germline ends came to 24 bases. The CDR3 consists of 18 residues. Germline CDR1 is MNHEY and CDR2 is SMNVEV (reference sequence). The CDR3 sequence is CASSLTPPLWGQNTEAFF. DNA for the CDR3: TGTGCCAGCAGTCTCACTCCCCCTCTATGGGGACAAAACACTGAAGCTTTCTTT.

This clone was detected once. J is TRBJ1-5 and V is TRBV4-2; a weak D match, TRBD1 (5 bases). Trimming took 1 base from V and 9 from J, leaving 13 bases between them. This CDR3 region has 14 residues. Germline CDR1 is LGHNA and CDR2 is YNFKEQ. For the CDR3, the DNA is TGTGCCAGCAGCCAAGGGCGGGGGAAATGGCCCCAGCATTTT. It translates to CASSQGRGKWPQHF.

The chain carries TRBV6-1 and TRBJ1-1; the D is unclear. The CDR3 is 16 residues long. The germline CDR1 and CDR2 sequences are MNHNS and SASEGT. The ends were cut back, 0 bases at V and 1 base at J, with 12 bases in the middle. The CDR3 region is CASSEAQSQANTEAFF. CDR3 bases: TGTGCCAGCAGTGAAGCGCAGAGTCAGGCGAACACTGAAGCTTTCTTT.

This chain joins TRBV7-8 and TRBJ2-5; the D gene is possibly TRBD2 (5 bases). Germline V gives CDR1 SGHVS, CDR2 FQNEAQ. CDR3 length equals 13 residues. Trimming shortened V by 4 bases and J by 11 bases, and 17 bases separated the two germline ends. CDR3 residues: CASSSQRRDTQYF. CDR3 bases: TGTGCCAGCAGCTCGCAACGACGGGATACGCAGTACTTC.

J is TRBJ1-2 and V is TRBV6-5, with D possibly TRBD1 on 6 matching bases. V gave up 6 bases and J gave up 7 bases, with 12 bases separating them. The CDR3 consists of 12 residues. Germline CDR1 is MNHEY and CDR2 is SVGAGI. In DNA, the CDR3 is TGTGCCAGCAGGGACAGTCGGGCTGGCTACACCTTC. Protein sequence: CASRDSRAGYTF.

J is TRBJ2-7 and V is TRBV13, with 9 bases identical to TRBD1. The junction had 7 bases not matched to a gene; V was cut back by 1 base and J by 6 bases. This CDR3 comprises 15 residues. Germline V lookup: CDR1 PRHDT, CDR2 FYEKMQ (reference sequence). The CDR3 is CASSLDLGQGAEQYF. CDR3 nucleotide sequence: TGTGCCAGCAGCTTAGACCTGGGACAGGGTGCCGAGCAGTACTTC.

This chain links TRBV13 with TRBJ1-1; D remains unclear. The germline gives CDR1 PRHDT, CDR2 FYEKMQ (reference sequence). Trimming cost V 1 base and J 3 bases, with 9 bases left between them. The CDR3 contains 14 residues. The CDR3: CASSLASSDTEAFF. CDR3 coding DNA: TGTGCCAGCAGCTTAGCTTCATCGGACACTGAAGCTTTCTTT.